What follows are 25 T cell receptor beta chains derived from one specimen sequenced in a study of blood T cell repertoires in COVID-19. TCRdb's table, derived via immunoSEQ multiplex PCR, lists solely in-frame clones and lacks some. Seen here are 200,000 to 300,000 clones, 70% to 90% observed once, and the top ten hold almost 2%. The sample consisted of peripheral blood. The receptors here all came from a man in his thirties or forties with active or convalescent COVID-19.

V usage is TRBV5-1 and J usage is TRBJ2-5, with D tentatively TRBD2 (6 bases). Germline loops: CDR1 SGHRS, CDR2 YFSETQ. Between the trimmed V and J ends, which lost 5 bases and 5 bases, there was a span of 13 bases. The CDR3 spans 13 residues. In DNA, the CDR3 is TGCGCCAGCAGGAGGTCAGGAGGGGAGACCCAGTACTTC. Protein: CASRRSGGETQYF.

This chain connects TRBV7-9 to TRBJ1-5; 8 bases agree with TRBD1. CDR1 is SEHNR and CDR2 is FQNEAQ in the germline V gene (reference sequence). V lost 4 bases to trimming and J lost 6 bases; unmatched junction nucleotides: 5. The length of the CDR3 is 14 residues. CDR3 in DNA: TGTGCCAGCAGCTCCGGACAGGGTATTCAGCCCCAGCATTTT. This sequence encodes CASSSGQGIQPQHF.

V gene TRBV9 combines with J gene TRBJ1-4; no clear D gene. Germline assignment: CDR1 SGDLS and CDR2 YYNGEE. The CDR3 is 14 amino acids. Trimming left V 7 bases short and J 0 bases short, with 10 bases between. The CDR3 bases are TGTGCCAGCGCCTCTAGTCCAACTAATGAAAAACTGTTTTTT. This translates into CASASSPTNEKLFF.

CDR3 residues: CASSARVKGNEKLFF. The CDR3 DNA sequence: TGCGCCAGCAGCGCCAGGGTTAAGGGAAATGAAAAACTGTTTTTT. The chain combines TRBV5-1 with TRBJ1-4; a weak D match, TRBD1 (5 bases). The CDR3 runs 15 residues. V was pared by 4 bases and J by 5 bases, with 15 bases between. Germline lookup yields CDR1 SGHRS and CDR2 YFSETQ.

The rearrangement joins TRBV6-4 to TRBJ2-6; a possible D gene is TRBD2 (5 bases). Trimming took off 5 bases at V and 4 bases at J, with 9 bases between the two ends. CDR3 length: 14 residues. Germline V gene data show CDR1 as MRHNA and CDR2 as SNTAGT. The CDR3 region is CASSNGGGANVLTF. In nucleotides, the CDR3 is TGTGCCAGCAGTAATGGCGGGGGGGCCAACGTCCTGACTTTC.

This clone has just a few counts. The chain couples TRBV15 to TRBJ2-5, with 8 bases that match TRBD1. Germline loops: CDR1 LNHNV, CDR2 YYDKDF (reference sequence). The V gene end was trimmed by 0 bases and the J gene end by 0 bases; junction bases not matched to a gene: 9. CDR3 size: 18 residues. The CDR3 DNA follows: TGTGCCACCAGCAGAGATCTAAGACAGGGGCGCTACCAAGAGACCCAGTACTTC. It codes for CATSRDLRQGRYQETQYF. The variable domain in full, with the rest retrieved from reference TRBV15 and TRBJ2-5, is DAMVIQNPRYQVTQFGKPVTLSCSQTLNHNVMYWYQQKSSQAPKLLFHYYDKDFNNEADTPDNFQSRRPNTSFCFLDIRSPGLGDTAMYLCATSRDLRQGRYQETQYFGPGTRLLVL.

The gene calls are TRBV5-6 and TRBJ1-1; tentatively, D is TRBD1 (5 bases). The V and J ends lost 2 bases and 4 bases respectively, with 15 bases between them. CDR1 is SGHDT, CDR2 YYEEEE, per germline. The CDR3 is 15 residues long. The CDR3 sequence is CASSFWGVKVTEAFF. The CDR3 nucleotides read TGTGCCAGCAGCTTCTGGGGGGTCAAAGTCACTGAAGCTTTCTTT. The full variable domain, with the rest looked up from reference TRBV5-6 and TRBJ1-1, is DAGVTQSPTHLIKTRGQQVTLRCSPKSGHDTVSWYQQALGQGPQFIFQYYEEEERQRGNFPDRFSGHQFPNYSSELNVNALLLGDSALYLCASSFWGVKVTEAFFGQGTRLTVV.

The gene calls are TRBV7-9 and TRBJ1-2; weak D call: TRBD1 (5 bases). The CDR3 loop spans 14 amino acids. The germline CDR1 and CDR2 sequences are SEHNR and FQNEAQ (reference sequence). V lost 1 base and J 2 bases, leaving 8 bases between the germline ends. The CDR3 spells CASSLEAGNYGYTF. The CDR3 nucleotides are TGTGCCAGCAGCTTAGAAGCAGGGAACTATGGCTACACCTTC.

The rearrangement uses TRBV19 and TRBJ1-5, with D unresolved. V was trimmed by 3 bases and J by 7 bases, leaving 13 bases between them. The germline V gene has CDR1 LNHDA and CDR2 SQIVND (reference sequence). The CDR3 is 14 amino acids. The CDR3 sequence is CASSILVSGQPQHF. The DNA for the CDR3 is TGTGCCAGTAGTATTCTGGTCAGCGGGCAGCCCCAGCATTTT.

The chain has TRBV27 and TRBJ2-7; TRBD2 might be the D (5 bases). The CDR3 length is 14 residues. The germline gives CDR1 MNHEY, CDR2 SMNVEV (reference sequence). The V end lost 6 bases, the J end lost 4 bases, and 16 bases lay between the germline ends. CDR3 protein: CASRLEVGLYEQYF. CDR3 sequence (DNA): TGTGCCAGCAGACTAGAGGTCGGGCTATACGAGCAGTACTTC.

The chain has TRBV14 and TRBJ1-6; tentatively, D is TRBD1 (6 bases). This CDR3 region has 16 residues. The V end was cut by 4 bases, the J end by 8 bases, with 18 bases between. Per the germline V gene, CDR1 is SGHDN and CDR2 is FVKESK. CDR3 bases: TGTGCCAGCAGCCCCGGGGGGCGATTTGATTATTCACCCCTCCACTTT. Its protein is CASSPGGRFDYSPLHF.

V is TRBV18 and J is TRBJ2-3; 14 nucleotides align to TRBD2. The CDR3 sequence is 16 residues long. Germline loops: CDR1 KGHSH, CDR2 LQKENI. Unmatched junction bases numbered 3, after V lost 4 bases and J lost 3 bases. Here the CDR3 DNA reads TGTGCCAGCTCACAGACTAGCGGGGGGGCGACAGATACGCAGTATTTT. Translated: CASSQTSGGATDTQYF.

The genes are TRBV9 and TRBJ1-5; D remains ambiguous. Germline CDR1 SGDLS, CDR2 YYNGEE. This CDR3 spans 13 amino acids. Trimming stripped 2 bases from V and 11 bases from J, with 14 bases between. The CDR3 region has the DNA TGTGCCAGCAGCGTCACTGAGTTATCGGCCCAGCATTTT. Translating gives CASSVTELSAQHF. Full variable domain (missing parts from reference TRBV9 and TRBJ1-5): DSGVTQTPKHLITATGQRVTLRCSPRSGDLSVYWYQQSLDQGLQFLIQYYNGEERAKGNILERFSAQQFPDLHSELNLSSLELGDSALYFCASSVTELSAQHFGDGTRLSIL.

This clone is a singleton in its sample. CDR3 residues: CASSPSGGYTDTQYF. In DNA form, the CDR3 reads TGTGCCAGTAGCCCTAGCGGGGGATACACAGATACGCAGTATTTT. J is TRBJ2-3 and V is TRBV19, with 10 bases identical to TRBD2. The CDR3 covers 15 residues. The J segment lost 2 bases and the V segment lost 6 bases, leaving 5 bases of the junction unmatched. Germline CDR1 is LNHDA and CDR2 is SQIVND (reference sequence).

This clone was picked up one time. The chain employs TRBV7-8 and TRBJ1-2; 7 nucleotides agree with TRBD1. Germline lookup yields CDR1 SGHVS and CDR2 FQNEAQ. The CDR3 loop spans 15 amino acids. The V and J ends lost 4 bases and 0 bases, in that order; junction bases with no gene match: 5. CDR3 sequence reads: CASSSQGVANYGYTF. CDR3 DNA: TGTGCCAGCAGCTCCCAGGGGGTAGCTAACTATGGCTACACCTTC.

This clone has only one observation. This chain joins TRBV11-3 and TRBJ2-7; 7 nucleotides line up with TRBD1. V lost 6 bases to trimming and J lost 7 bases; unmatched junction nucleotides: 9. This CDR3 is 13 amino acids long. Germline V CDR1 and CDR2: SGHNT, YENEEA. CDR3 sequence (DNA): TGTGCCAGCAGTGGGACAGCAACGGGTGAGCAGTACTTC. Translating it yields CASSGTATGEQYF.

The chain carries TRBV5-1 and TRBJ1-1, with D possibly matching TRBD1 (5 bases). V lost 5 bases and J 5 bases, leaving 13 bases between the germline ends. CDR3 size: 13 residues. CDR1 is SGHRS, CDR2 YFSETQ, per germline. The CDR3 is CASREGEVTEAFF. The CDR3 DNA is TGCGCCAGCAGGGAAGGGGAGGTAACTGAAGCTTTCTTT.

The chain couples TRBV5-6 to TRBJ1-5, with D perhaps TRBD1 (5 bases). V lost 0 bases to trimming and J lost 5 bases, with 9 bases between them. Germline CDR1 is SGHDT and CDR2 is YYEEEE. This CDR3 is 14 amino acids long. This CDR3 reads CASSLAGFHQPQHF. The DNA of the CDR3 is TGTGCCAGCAGCTTGGCAGGGTTTCATCAGCCCCAGCATTTT.

This rearrangement joins TRBV5-6 to TRBJ2-7, with 9 bases matching TRBD1. CDR3 length: 17 amino acids. Germline V lookup: CDR1 SGHDT, CDR2 YYEEEE. Trimming at V came to 4 bases and at J to 1 base, leaving 12 bases not matched to a gene. CDR3 DNA: TGTGCCAGCAGCCCGATGAGGACAGGGGTGAGTTCCTACGAGCAGTACTTC. Its protein product is CASSPMRTGVSSYEQYF. The variable domain in full, with the rest retrieved from reference TRBV5-6 and TRBJ2-7, is DAGVTQSPTHLIKTRGQQVTLRCSPKSGHDTVSWYQQALGQGPQFIFQYYEEEERQRGNFPDRFSGHQFPNYSSELNVNALLLGDSALYLCASSPMRTGVSSYEQYFGPGTRLTVT.

The J gene is TRBJ1-4, the V gene TRBV2; the D is unclear. In germline, CDR1 is SNHLY, CDR2 FYNNEI. The CDR3 length is 12 residues. Trimming took 11 bases from V and 8 from J, leaving 15 bases between them. The CDR3 spells CAGAADGEKLFF. The CDR3 DNA sequence: TGTGCCGGCGCAGCGGATGGGGAAAAACTGTTTTTT.

The rearrangement joins TRBV6-1 to TRBJ2-3; maybe TRBD2 (5 bases). V shed 0 bases and J shed 11 bases, with 6 bases lying between them. This CDR3 spans 11 amino acids. CDR1 and CDR2 from the germline V gene are MNHNS and SASEGT. In DNA, the CDR3 is TGTGCCAGCAGTGAAGCCGGGGAGCAGTATTTT. It codes for CASSEAGEQYF.

The chain is built from TRBV4-3 and TRBJ2-3; TRBD2 agrees at 15 bases. The germline V gene encodes CDR1 LGHNA and CDR2 YSLEER. Trimming cost V 4 bases and J 5 bases; bases outside gene matches: 10. This CDR3 is built from 18 residues. In DNA, the CDR3 is TGCGCCAGCAGCCCCCGGACTAGCGGGGGGGCAGCGAGAGATACGCAGTATTTT. Protein product: CASSPRTSGGAARDTQYF.

The genes are TRBV6-5 and TRBJ1-2; no reliable D call. This CDR3 is 12 amino acids long. V shed 10 bases and J shed 6 bases, with 15 bases lying between them. Germline assignment: CDR1 MNHEY and CDR2 SVGAGI. The CDR3 here is CATRGPLDGYTF. CDR3 DNA sequence: TGTGCCACCCGGGGTCCTTTGGATGGCTACACCTTC.

The chain links TRBV6-5 to TRBJ2-7; tentative D call: TRBD1 (6 bases). CDR3 size: 13 residues. V was pared by 7 bases and J by 0 bases, with 10 bases between. Germline V gene data show CDR1 as MNHEY and CDR2 as SVGAGI. CDR3 bases: TGTGCCAGCACACAGGGCCTCTCCTACGAGCAGTACTTC. Amino acid sequence: CASTQGLSYEQYF.

This clone has just one count. CDR3 loop: CASSSIYEVNQPQHF. As DNA, the CDR3 is TGTGCCAGCAGCTCGATTTACGAGGTTAATCAGCCCCAGCATTTT. V and J are TRBV11-2 and TRBJ1-5; no reliable D call. The length of the CDR3 is 15 residues. Germline-derived CDR1 and CDR2 are SGHAT and FQNNGV. V was trimmed by 4 bases and J by 4 bases, leaving 14 bases between them.